This T cell receptor beta chain derives from a study of T cell responses to AZD1222 COVID-19 vaccine. Sequencing was performed with immunoSEQ multiplex PCR; in TCRdb, only in-frame clones are kept and a portion is missing. The table shows 110,000 to 150,000 clones, with about 92% occurring only once. This CDR3 is 15 amino acids long. The ends were cut back, 6 bases at V and 1 base at J, with 15 bases in the middle. Germline values: CDR1 MDHEN, CDR2 SYDVKM. This clone has only a few counts. The chain links TRBV28 to TRBJ1-1, with D uncertain. The clonotype originates from an adult who had recovered from COVID-19. Specimen: peripheral blood, collected after recovery from COVID-19. The chain's CDR3 is CASRPETDPNTEAFF. CDR3 nucleotides: TGTGCCAGCAGGCCAGAAACAGATCCGAACACTGAAGCTTTCTTT.